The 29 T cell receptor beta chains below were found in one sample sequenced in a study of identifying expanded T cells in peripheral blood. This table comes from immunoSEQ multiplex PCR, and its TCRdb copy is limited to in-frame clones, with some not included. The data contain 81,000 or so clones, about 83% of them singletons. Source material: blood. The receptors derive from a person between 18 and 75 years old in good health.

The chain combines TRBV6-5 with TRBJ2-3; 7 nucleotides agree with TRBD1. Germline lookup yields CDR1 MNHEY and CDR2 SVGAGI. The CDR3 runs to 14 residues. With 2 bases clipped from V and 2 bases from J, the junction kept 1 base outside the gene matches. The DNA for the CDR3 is TGTGCCAGCAGTTACGACAGGGTCACAGATACGCAGTATTTT. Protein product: CASSYDRVTDTQYF.

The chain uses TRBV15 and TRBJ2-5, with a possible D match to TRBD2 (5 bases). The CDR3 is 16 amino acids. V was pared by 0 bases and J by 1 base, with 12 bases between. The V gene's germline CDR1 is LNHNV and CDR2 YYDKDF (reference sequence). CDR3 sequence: CATSRDQLGSQETQYF. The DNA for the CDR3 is TGTGCCACCAGCAGAGATCAACTGGGGAGCCAAGAGACCCAGTACTTC.

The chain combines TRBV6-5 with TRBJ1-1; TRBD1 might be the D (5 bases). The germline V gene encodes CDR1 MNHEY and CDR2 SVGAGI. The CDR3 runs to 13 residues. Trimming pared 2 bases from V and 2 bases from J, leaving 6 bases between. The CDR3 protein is CASSYRGNTEAFF. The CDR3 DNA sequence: TGTGCCAGCAGTTACCGGGGCAACACTGAAGCTTTCTTT.

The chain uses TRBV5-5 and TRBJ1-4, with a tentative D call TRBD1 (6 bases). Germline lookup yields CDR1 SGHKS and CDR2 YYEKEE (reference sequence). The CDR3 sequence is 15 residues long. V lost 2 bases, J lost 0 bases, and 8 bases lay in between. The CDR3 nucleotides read TGTGCCAGCAGCTTAAACAGGGCAACTAATGAAAAACTGTTTTTT. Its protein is CASSLNRATNEKLFF.

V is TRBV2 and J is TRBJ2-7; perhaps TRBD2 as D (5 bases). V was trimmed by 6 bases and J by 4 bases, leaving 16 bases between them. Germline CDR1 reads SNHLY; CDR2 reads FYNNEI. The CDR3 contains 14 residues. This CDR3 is CASRNPRGFYEQYF. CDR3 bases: TGTGCCAGCAGGAACCCAAGAGGGTTTTACGAGCAGTACTTC.

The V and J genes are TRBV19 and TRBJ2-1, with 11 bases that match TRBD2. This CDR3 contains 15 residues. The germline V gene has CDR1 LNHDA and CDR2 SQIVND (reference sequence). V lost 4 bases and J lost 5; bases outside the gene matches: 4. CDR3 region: CASSKGLADHNEQFF. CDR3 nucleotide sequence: TGTGCCAGTAGTAAGGGACTAGCGGATCACAATGAGCAGTTCTTC. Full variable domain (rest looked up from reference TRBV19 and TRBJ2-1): DGGITQSPKYLFRKEGQNVTLSCEQNLNHDAMYWYRQDPGQGLRLIYYSQIVNDFQKGDIAEGYSVSREKKESFPLTVTSAQKNPTAFYLCASSKGLADHNEQFFGPGTRLTVL.

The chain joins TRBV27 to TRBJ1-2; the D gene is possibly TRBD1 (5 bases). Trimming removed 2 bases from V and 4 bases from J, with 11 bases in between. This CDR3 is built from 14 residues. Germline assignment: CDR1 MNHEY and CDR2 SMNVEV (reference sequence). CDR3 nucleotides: TGTGCCAGCAGTTTAGGAGGGGAAGGCTATGGCTACACCTTC. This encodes CASSLGGEGYGYTF.

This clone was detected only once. The CDR3 sequence: CASSLQSPIYNEQFF. The CDR3 bases are TGTGCCAGCAGCCTGCAGAGTCCAATTTACAATGAGCAGTTCTTC. This chain joins TRBV7-9 and TRBJ2-1, with D uncertain. Trimming pared 5 bases from V and 4 bases from J, leaving 15 bases between. CDR1 and CDR2 from the germline V gene are SEHNR and FQNEAQ (reference sequence). The CDR3 runs 15 residues. Full variable domain (outside the CDR3, taken from reference TRBV7-9 and TRBJ2-1): DTGVSQNPRHKITKRGQNVTFRCDPISEHNRLYWYRQTLGQGPEFLTYFQNEAQLEKSRLLSDRFSAERPKGSFSTLEIQRTEQGDSAMYLCASSLQSPIYNEQFFGPGTRLTVL.

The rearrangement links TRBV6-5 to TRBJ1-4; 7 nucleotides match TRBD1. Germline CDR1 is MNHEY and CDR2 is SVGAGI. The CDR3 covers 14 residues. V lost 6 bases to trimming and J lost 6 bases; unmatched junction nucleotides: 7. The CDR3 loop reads CASRPGTDYEKLFF. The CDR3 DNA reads TGTGCCAGCAGACCTGGGACAGATTATGAAAAACTGTTTTTT.

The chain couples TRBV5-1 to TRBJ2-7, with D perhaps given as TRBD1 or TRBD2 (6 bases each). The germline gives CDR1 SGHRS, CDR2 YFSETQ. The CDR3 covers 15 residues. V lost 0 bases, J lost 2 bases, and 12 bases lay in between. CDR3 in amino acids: CASSLAGGSAYEQYF. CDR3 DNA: TGCGCCAGCAGCTTGGCCGGGGGCTCCGCCTACGAGCAGTACTTC.

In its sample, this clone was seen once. CDR3 residues: CASSFMGQPNEKLFF. As DNA, the CDR3 is TGTGCCAGCAGCTTTATGGGACAGCCTAATGAAAAACTGTTTTTT. J is TRBJ1-4 and V is TRBV11-2, with 7 nucleotides matching TRBD1. After removal of 3 bases from V and 3 bases from J, the junction contained 4 bases not matched to a gene. Germline-derived CDR1 and CDR2 are SGHAT and FQNNGV. This CDR3 is built from 15 residues.

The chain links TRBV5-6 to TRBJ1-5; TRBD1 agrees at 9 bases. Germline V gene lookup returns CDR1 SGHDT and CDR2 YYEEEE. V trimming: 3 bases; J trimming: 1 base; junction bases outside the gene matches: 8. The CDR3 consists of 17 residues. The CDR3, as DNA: TGTGCCAGCAGCTCCTGGACAGGGGTTTCAAGCAATCAGCCCCAGCATTTT. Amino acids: CASSSWTGVSSNQPQHF.

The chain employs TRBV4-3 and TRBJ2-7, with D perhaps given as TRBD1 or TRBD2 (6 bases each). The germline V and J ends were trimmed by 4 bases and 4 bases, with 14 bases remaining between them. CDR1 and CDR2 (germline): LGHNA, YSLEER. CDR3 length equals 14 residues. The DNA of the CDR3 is TGCGCCAGCAGCCTAGGGGGGCCAAGGTACGAGCAGTACTTC. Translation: CASSLGGPRYEQYF.

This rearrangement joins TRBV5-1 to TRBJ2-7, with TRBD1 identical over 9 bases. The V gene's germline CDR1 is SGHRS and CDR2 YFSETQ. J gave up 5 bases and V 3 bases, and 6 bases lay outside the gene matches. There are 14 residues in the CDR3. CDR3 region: CASSWDRVDNEQYF. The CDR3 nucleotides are TGCGCCAGCAGCTGGGACAGGGTTGATAACGAGCAGTACTTC. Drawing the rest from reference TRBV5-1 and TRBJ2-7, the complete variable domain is KAGVTQTPRYLIKTRGQQVTLSCSPISGHRSVSWYQQTPGQGLQFLFEYFSETQRNKGNFPGRFSGRQFSNSRSEMNVSTLELGDSALYLCASSWDRVDNEQYFGPGTRLTVT.

This CDR3 is CAWSRGGGELFF. CDR3 sequence (DNA): TGTGCCTGGAGTCGTGGGGGTGGGGAGCTGTTTTTT. The chain has TRBV30 and TRBJ2-2; D is tentatively TRBD1 or TRBD2 (5 bases each). Germline lookup yields CDR1 GTSNPN and CDR2 SVGIG (reference sequence). Trimming stripped 2 bases from V and 8 bases from J, with 9 bases between. The CDR3 loop spans 12 amino acids.

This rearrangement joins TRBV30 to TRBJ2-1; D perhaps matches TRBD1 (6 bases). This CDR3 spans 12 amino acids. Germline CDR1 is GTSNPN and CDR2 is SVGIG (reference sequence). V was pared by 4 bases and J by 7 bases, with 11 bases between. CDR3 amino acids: CAWNIQGNEQFF. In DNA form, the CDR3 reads TGTGCCTGGAATATACAGGGAAATGAGCAGTTCTTC.

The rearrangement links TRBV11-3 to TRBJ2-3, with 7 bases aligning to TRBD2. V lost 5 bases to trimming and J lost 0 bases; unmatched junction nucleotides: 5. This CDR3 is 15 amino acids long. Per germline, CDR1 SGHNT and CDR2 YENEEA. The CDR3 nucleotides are TGTGCCAGCAGCCTCAGCGGGGCTAGCACAGATACGCAGTATTTT. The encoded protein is CASSLSGASTDTQYF.

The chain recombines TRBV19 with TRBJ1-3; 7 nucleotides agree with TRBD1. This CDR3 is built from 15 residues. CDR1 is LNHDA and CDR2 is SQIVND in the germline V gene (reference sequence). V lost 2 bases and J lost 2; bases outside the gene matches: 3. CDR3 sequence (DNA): TGTGCCAGTAGTATATCGACAGGGACTGGAAACACCATATATTTT. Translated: CASSISTGTGNTIYF.

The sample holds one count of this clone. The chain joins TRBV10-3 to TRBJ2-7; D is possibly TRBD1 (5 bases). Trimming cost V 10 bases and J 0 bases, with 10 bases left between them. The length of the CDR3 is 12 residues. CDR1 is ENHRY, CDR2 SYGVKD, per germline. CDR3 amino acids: CATVDSSYEQYF. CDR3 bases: TGTGCCACCGTCGACAGCTCCTACGAGCAGTACTTC.

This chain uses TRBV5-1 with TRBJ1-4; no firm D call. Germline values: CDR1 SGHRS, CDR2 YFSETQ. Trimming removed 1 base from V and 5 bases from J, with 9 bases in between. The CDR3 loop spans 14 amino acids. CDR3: CASSLSQLNEKLFF. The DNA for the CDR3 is TGCGCCAGCAGCTTGAGCCAATTGAATGAAAAACTGTTTTTT.

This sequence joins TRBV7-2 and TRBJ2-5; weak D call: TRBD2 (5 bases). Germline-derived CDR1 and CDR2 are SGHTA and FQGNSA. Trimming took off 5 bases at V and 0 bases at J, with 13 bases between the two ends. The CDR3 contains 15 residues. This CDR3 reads CASSPLGLHQETQYF. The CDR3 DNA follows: TGTGCCAGCAGCCCACTCGGACTGCACCAAGAGACCCAGTACTTC.

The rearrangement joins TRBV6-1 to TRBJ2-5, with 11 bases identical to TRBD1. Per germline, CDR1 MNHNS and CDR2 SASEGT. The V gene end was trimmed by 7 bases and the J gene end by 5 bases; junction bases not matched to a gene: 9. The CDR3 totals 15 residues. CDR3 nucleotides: TGTGCCAGCAAATCGGACAGGGGGCAGCGGGAGACCCAGTACTTC. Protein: CASKSDRGQRETQYF.

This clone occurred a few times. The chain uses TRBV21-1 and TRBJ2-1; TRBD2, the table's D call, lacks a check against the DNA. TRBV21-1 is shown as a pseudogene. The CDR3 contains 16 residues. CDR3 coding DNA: TGTGCCAGCAGCAAACTAGCTGAGAGCTCCTACAATGAGCAGTTCTTC. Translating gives CASSKLAESSYNEQFF.

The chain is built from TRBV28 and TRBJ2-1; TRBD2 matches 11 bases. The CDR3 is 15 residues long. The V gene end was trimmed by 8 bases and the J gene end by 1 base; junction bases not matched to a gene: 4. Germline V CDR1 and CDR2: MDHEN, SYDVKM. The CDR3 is CASVAGGESYNEQFF. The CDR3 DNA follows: TGTGCCAGCGTAGCGGGAGGGGAGTCCTACAATGAGCAGTTCTTC.

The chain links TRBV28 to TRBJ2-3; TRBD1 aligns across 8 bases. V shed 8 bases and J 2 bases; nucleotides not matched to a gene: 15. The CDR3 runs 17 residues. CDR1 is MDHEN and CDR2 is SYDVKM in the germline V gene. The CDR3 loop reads CASHTGRQGLFTDTQYF. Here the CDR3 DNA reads TGTGCCAGCCATACGGGGCGACAGGGGCTCTTCACAGATACGCAGTATTTT. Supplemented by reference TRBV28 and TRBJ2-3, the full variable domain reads DVKVTQSSRYLVKRTGEKVFLECVQDMDHENMFWYRQDPGLGLRLIYFSYDVKMKEKGDIPEGYSVSREKKERFSLILESASTNQTSMYLCASHTGRQGLFTDTQYFGPGTRLTVL.

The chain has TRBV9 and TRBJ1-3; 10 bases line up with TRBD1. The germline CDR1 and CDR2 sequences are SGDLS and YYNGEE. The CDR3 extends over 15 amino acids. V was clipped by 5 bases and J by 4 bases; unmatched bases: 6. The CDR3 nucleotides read TGTGCCAGCAGTCCCGGGACAGGGGTAGGAAACACCATATATTTT. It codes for CASSPGTGVGNTIYF.

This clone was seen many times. The CDR3 sequence: CASSNQRGELFF. The CDR3 DNA sequence: TGTGCCAGTAGTAATCAGCGCGGAGAGCTGTTTTTT. The chain recombines TRBV19 with TRBJ2-2; no definite D call. CDR3 size: 12 residues. Trimming left V 4 bases short and J 11 bases short, with 11 bases between. Germline values: CDR1 LNHDA, CDR2 SQIVND (reference sequence). Looking up the rest from reference TRBV19 and TRBJ2-2 gives the full variable domain: DGGITQSPKYLFRKEGQNVTLSCEQNLNHDAMYWYRQDPGQGLRLIYYSQIVNDFQKGDIAEGYSVSREKKESFPLTVTSAQKNPTAFYLCASSNQRGELFFGEGSRLTVL.

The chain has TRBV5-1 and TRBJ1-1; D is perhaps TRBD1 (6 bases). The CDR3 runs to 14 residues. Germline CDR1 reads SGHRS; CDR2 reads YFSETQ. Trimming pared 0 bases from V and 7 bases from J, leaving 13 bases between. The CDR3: CASSLARGHHEAFF. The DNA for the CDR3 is TGCGCCAGCAGCTTGGCCCGGGGACACCATGAAGCTTTCTTT.

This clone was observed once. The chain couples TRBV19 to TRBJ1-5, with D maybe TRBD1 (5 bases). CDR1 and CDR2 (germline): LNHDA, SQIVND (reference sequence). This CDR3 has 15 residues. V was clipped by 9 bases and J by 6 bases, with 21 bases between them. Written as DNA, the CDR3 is TGTGCCAGCCTGCTTAACGTGGGGCTGGGTCAGCCCCAGCATTTT. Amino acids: CASLLNVGLGQPQHF.